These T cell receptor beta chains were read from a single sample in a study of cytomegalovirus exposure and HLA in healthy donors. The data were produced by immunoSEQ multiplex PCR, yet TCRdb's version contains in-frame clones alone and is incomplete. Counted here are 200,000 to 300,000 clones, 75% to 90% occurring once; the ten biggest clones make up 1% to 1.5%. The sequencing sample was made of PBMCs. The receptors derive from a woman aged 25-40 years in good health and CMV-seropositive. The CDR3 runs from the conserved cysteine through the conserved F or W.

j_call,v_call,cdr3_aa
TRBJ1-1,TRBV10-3,CAGSQGHTEAFF
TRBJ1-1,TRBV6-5,CASSHETGGGTEAFF
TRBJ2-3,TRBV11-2,CASSLGTSGSHTDTQYF
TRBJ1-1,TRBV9,CASRGQGNEAFF
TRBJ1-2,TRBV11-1,CASSSYSGTGEGYTF
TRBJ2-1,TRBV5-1,CASSPGTGSFSNEQFF
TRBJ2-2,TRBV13,CASSLVRSSGAVMNTGELFF
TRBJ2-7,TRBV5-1,CASSLQGSWDEQYF
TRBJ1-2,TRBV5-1,CASSRGTGLDGYTF
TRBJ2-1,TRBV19,CASSIYYGSSYNEQFF
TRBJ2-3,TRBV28,CASSPLSSGITDTQYF
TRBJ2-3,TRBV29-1,CSVDPRGLGDTQYF
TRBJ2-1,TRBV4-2,CASRREANEQFF
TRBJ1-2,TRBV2,CASSPGTGADRYTF
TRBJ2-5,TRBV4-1,CASSHFGQGPQETQYF
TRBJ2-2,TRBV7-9,CASSHVSGRAGTGELFF
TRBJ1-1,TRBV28,CASNGQGGTEAFF
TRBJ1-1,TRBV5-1,CASSPVPLLPNTEAFF
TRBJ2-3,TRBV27,CASSPGTGDVDTQYF
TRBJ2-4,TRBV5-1,CASSGQGLAKNIQYF
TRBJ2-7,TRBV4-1,CASSQEPGFLDYEQYF
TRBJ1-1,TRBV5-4,CASSTRDRGVLAFF
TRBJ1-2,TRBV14,CASSPRGYGYTF
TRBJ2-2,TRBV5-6,CASSSLTGDTGELFF
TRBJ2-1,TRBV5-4,CASWERETDEQFF
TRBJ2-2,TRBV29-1,CSAYRGTGTGELFF
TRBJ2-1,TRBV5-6,CASSRGLAGENEQFF